A single TCR beta chain is shown here with its context. Sequencing used immunoSEQ multiplex PCR; TCRdb keeps in-frame clones, though not all of them. The sample holds some 65,000 clones, approximately 84% seen once. Per germline, CDR1 MDHEN and CDR2 SYDVKM. The CDR3 runs to 14 residues. With 4 bases clipped from V and 2 bases from J, the junction kept 4 bases outside the gene matches. The data were obtained in a study of control samples from healthy donors and cancer patients. Sequencing was carried out using PBMCs. The TCR was taken from a woman aged 50 to 60 with lung cancer. The chain uses TRBV28 and TRBJ1-2, with 7 bases identical to TRBD1. CDR3 protein: CASSSTQGNYGYTF. DNA of the CDR3: TGTGCCAGCAGTTCCACACAGGGGAACTATGGCTACACCTTC.